The subject of this entry is one T cell receptor beta chain. The CDR3 has 14 amino acids. V was pared by 0 bases and J by 7 bases, with 12 bases between. Germline V gene data show CDR1 as MGHRA and CDR2 as YSYEKL. These data belong to a study of blood T cell repertoires in COVID-19. Study summary: Acute-phase and convalescent COVID-19 samples originated in the United States, Italy and Spain. Sample material is recorded as cDNA or gDNA derived from T cells, B-cell-depleted T cells, or PBMCs.

As handled by the study authors: Estimated nucleated cell counts came from reference gene primer amplification. TCRdb's table, derived via immunoSEQ multiplex PCR, lists solely in-frame clones and lacks some. V, J and clone size were drawn from that table, and D and trimming were deduced from the DNA. There are approximately 120,000 clones in the sample; approximately 89% occur only once, and 4.3% lies in the top ten. The clonotype was recovered from a human donor in a cohort sampled during active COVID-19. The chain links TRBV4-1 to TRBJ1-2; D is uncertain. Sequenced input: peripheral blood. DNA of the CDR3: TGCGCCAGCAGCCAAGATAGGCCGGGGTTTGGCTACACCTTC. Its translation: CASSQDRPGFGYTF.